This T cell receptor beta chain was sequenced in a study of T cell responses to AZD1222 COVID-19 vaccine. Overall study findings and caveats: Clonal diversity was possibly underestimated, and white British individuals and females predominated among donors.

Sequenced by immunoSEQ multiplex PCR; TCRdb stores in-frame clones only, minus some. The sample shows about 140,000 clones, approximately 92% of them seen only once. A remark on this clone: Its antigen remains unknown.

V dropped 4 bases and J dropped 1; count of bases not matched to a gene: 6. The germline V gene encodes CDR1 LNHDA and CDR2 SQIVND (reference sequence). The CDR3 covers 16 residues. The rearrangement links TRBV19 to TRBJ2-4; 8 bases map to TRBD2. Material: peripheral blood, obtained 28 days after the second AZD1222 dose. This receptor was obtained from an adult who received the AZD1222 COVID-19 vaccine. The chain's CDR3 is CASSTGTSGAKNIQYF. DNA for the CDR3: TGTGCCAGTAGTACCGGGACTAGTGGGGCCAAAAACATTCAGTACTTC.